A selection of T cell receptor beta chains follows, all from one sample in a study of sequential checkpoint blockade in melanoma. Profiled with immunoSEQ multiplex PCR; TCRdb holds only in-frame clones, not every one. The sample shows some 2,900 clones, roughly a quarter of them seen only once. The sequences come from tumor tissue (inferred from file names), collected from a patient given nivolumab and ipilimumab in sequence. Receptor source: a human donor with melanoma. Both conserved end residues are part of each CDR3. A D gene is named only where the DNA matches it firmly. Some rows have no size entry. The others give once, few or many, or a class for an expanded clone.

cdr3_nt: TGCGCCAGCAGCTTGGTTGAGGGACAGACACCCAATGAAGCTTTCTTT
cdr3_aa: CASSLVEGQTPNEAFF
d_call: TRBD1
clone_size: .
v_call: TRBV5-1
j_call: TRBJ1-1

cdr3_nt: TGCGCCAGCAGTACGCGGGTCTCCGCACCCCAGTACTTC
cdr3_aa: CASSTRVSAPQYF
d_call: .
clone_size: .
v_call: TRBV10-2
j_call: TRBJ2-5

cdr3_nt: TGTGCCAGCAGCCAAACTAGCGGGGGACACCAAGAGACCCAGTACTTC
cdr3_aa: CASSQTSGGHQETQYF
d_call: TRBD2
clone_size: .
v_call: TRBV14
j_call: TRBJ2-5

cdr3_nt: TGTGCCAGCAGCTTCGACGATTTTGAAGAGACCCAGTACTTC
cdr3_aa: CASSFDDFEETQYF
d_call: .
clone_size: many
v_call: TRBV11-3
j_call: TRBJ2-5

cdr3_nt: TGCGCCAGCACCAGGACAGGGGACACCGGGGAGCTGTTTTTT
cdr3_aa: CASTRTGDTGELFF
d_call: TRBD1
clone_size: once
v_call: TRBV5-1
j_call: TRBJ2-2

cdr3_nt: TGTGCCAGCTCACCACCGACGGGATACTCTGGAAACACCATATATTTT
cdr3_aa: CASSPPTGYSGNTIYF
d_call: .
clone_size: .
v_call: TRBV18
j_call: TRBJ1-3

cdr3_nt: TGTGCCAGCAGTAATATAGGGACAGGGGGCTTCAATGAGCAGTTCTTC
cdr3_aa: CASSNIGTGGFNEQFF
d_call: TRBD1
clone_size: .
v_call: TRBV25-1
j_call: TRBJ2-1

cdr3_nt: TGTGCCAGCAGCCAGGGGGGACAGGTTCTACGTTCGAGCTCCTACGAGCAGTACTTC
cdr3_aa: CASSQGGQVLRSSSYEQYF
d_call: TRBD1
clone_size: few
v_call: TRBV14
j_call: TRBJ2-7

cdr3_nt: TGTGCCAGCAGGCAAGAGACATCCACCACAGATACGCAGTATTTT
cdr3_aa: CASRQETSTTDTQYF
d_call: .
clone_size: medium-sized
v_call: TRBV6-8
j_call: TRBJ2-3

cdr3_nt: TGTGCCACCAGCAGCCCTACAGGGAGAGACACTGAAGCTTTCTTT
cdr3_aa: CATSSPTGRDTEAFF
d_call: .
clone_size: few
v_call: TRBV15
j_call: TRBJ1-1

cdr3_nt: TGTGCCAGCAGTTCGGGGTTAGATACGCAGTATTTT
cdr3_aa: CASSSGLDTQYF
d_call: .
clone_size: few
v_call: TRBV6-8
j_call: TRBJ2-3

cdr3_nt: TGTGCCAGCAGTGACTTGGACGGCTACGAGCAGTACTTC
cdr3_aa: CASSDLDGYEQYF
d_call: .
clone_size: .
v_call: TRBV9
j_call: TRBJ2-7

cdr3_nt: TGTGCCAGCAGCTTGTCGACAGGGACGTACAATGAGCAGTTCTTC
cdr3_aa: CASSLSTGTYNEQFF
d_call: TRBD1
clone_size: medium-sized
v_call: TRBV11-3
j_call: TRBJ2-1

cdr3_nt: TGTGCCAGCAGTTCACAGGTGAACACTGAAGCTTTCTTT
cdr3_aa: CASSSQVNTEAFF
d_call: .
clone_size: .
v_call: TRBV6-8
j_call: TRBJ1-1

cdr3_nt: TGTGCCAGCAGTGAATTGGGACAGTTGAATCTCCAGCATTTT
cdr3_aa: CASSELGQLNLQHF
d_call: TRBD1
clone_size: few
v_call: TRBV9
j_call: TRBJ1-5

cdr3_nt: TGTGCCAGCAGCAGACTAGCGGGGGATCAAGAGACCCAGTACTTC
cdr3_aa: CASSRLAGDQETQYF
d_call: TRBD2
clone_size: few
v_call: TRBV9
j_call: TRBJ2-5

cdr3_nt: TGTGCCAGCAGTCCCTCCGGGCCCCGGGTCACTGAAGCTTTCTTT
cdr3_aa: CASSPSGPRVTEAFF
d_call: .
clone_size: medium-sized
v_call: TRBV6-8
j_call: TRBJ1-1

cdr3_nt: TGTGCCAGCAGCTCCGGGCCTATCTCCTACAATGAGCAGTTCTTC
cdr3_aa: CASSSGPISYNEQFF
d_call: .
clone_size: few
v_call: TRBV11-3
j_call: TRBJ2-1

cdr3_nt: TGTGCCAGCACCATGGTTGGTGGGAGAGCTAACTATGGCTACACCTTC
cdr3_aa: CASTMVGGRANYGYTF
d_call: .
clone_size: many
v_call: TRBV11-3
j_call: TRBJ1-2

cdr3_nt: TGTGCCAGCAGCTTGGGGAGGACAGGGGCGCAAGAGACCCAGTACTTC
cdr3_aa: CASSLGRTGAQETQYF
d_call: TRBD1
clone_size: many
v_call: TRBV11-3
j_call: TRBJ2-5

cdr3_nt: TGTGCCTGGAGCACAGGGGGCCAGGGGACCGGGGAGCTGTTTTTT
cdr3_aa: CAWSTGGQGTGELFF
d_call: TRBD1
clone_size: .
v_call: TRBV30
j_call: TRBJ2-2

cdr3_nt: TGCGCCAGCAGTCTCCCGGGGGGAGAGACCCAGTACTTC
cdr3_aa: CASSLPGGETQYF
d_call: TRBD2
clone_size: medium-sized
v_call: TRBV23-1
j_call: TRBJ2-5

cdr3_nt: TGCGCCAGCAGCTTGATCGGGTCGAGTGAGCAGTTCTTC
cdr3_aa: CASSLIGSSEQFF
d_call: .
clone_size: few
v_call: TRBV23-1
j_call: TRBJ2-1

cdr3_nt: TGTGCCATCGCCGGGACAGGGGGCACTGAAGCTTTCTTT
cdr3_aa: CAIAGTGGTEAFF
d_call: TRBD1
clone_size: .
v_call: TRBV6-8
j_call: TRBJ1-1

cdr3_nt: TGTGCCTGGAGTGTACTTACAGGGATCCGCTCTGGAAACACCATATATTTT
cdr3_aa: CAWSVLTGIRSGNTIYF
d_call: .
clone_size: .
v_call: TRBV30
j_call: TRBJ1-3

cdr3_nt: TGCAGCGTTGTCCGAGCGCGGAACACTGAAGCTTTCTTT
cdr3_aa: CSVVRARNTEAFF
d_call: .
clone_size: .
v_call: TRBV29-1
j_call: TRBJ1-1

cdr3_nt: TGTGCCAGCAGCCTGGTGGCGGGAGGCGGTGAGCAGTTCTTC
cdr3_aa: CASSLVAGGGEQFF
d_call: TRBD2
clone_size: few
v_call: TRBV11-3
j_call: TRBJ2-1

cdr3_nt: TGTGCCAGCAGTTACTCGGCGGGAGGGAATCAGCCCCAGCATTTT
cdr3_aa: CASSYSAGGNQPQHF
d_call: .
clone_size: .
v_call: TRBV6-8
j_call: TRBJ1-5

cdr3_nt: TGCGCCAGCAGCTTGAGGACAGGATCTCATGAGCAGTTCTTC
cdr3_aa: CASSLRTGSHEQFF
d_call: TRBD1
clone_size: few
v_call: TRBV5-1
j_call: TRBJ2-1

cdr3_nt: TGTGCCAGTAGTATTACACAGGAACCTTCTGGAAACACCATATATTTT
cdr3_aa: CASSITQEPSGNTIYF
d_call: .
clone_size: .
v_call: TRBV19
j_call: TRBJ1-3

cdr3_nt: TGTGCCACCAGCAGAGATCCGGGGCGGGCGAACACTGAAGCTTTCTTT
cdr3_aa: CATSRDPGRANTEAFF
d_call: .
clone_size: few
v_call: TRBV15
j_call: TRBJ1-1

cdr3_nt: TGTGCCAGCAGTGAAACGACGAGCTTTGAAAAACTGTTTTTT
cdr3_aa: CASSETTSFEKLFF
d_call: .
clone_size: .
v_call: TRBV25-1
j_call: TRBJ1-4

cdr3_nt: TGTGCCAGCGGGCGGACCCCTCCTGGCTACACCTTC
cdr3_aa: CASGRTPPGYTF
d_call: .
clone_size: few
v_call: TRBV9
j_call: TRBJ1-2

cdr3_nt: TGTGCCAGCAGCCCACAGAGCTCTAACTATGGCTACACCTTC
cdr3_aa: CASSPQSSNYGYTF
d_call: .
clone_size: few
v_call: TRBV6-8
j_call: TRBJ1-2

cdr3_nt: TGTGCCTGGATGAAAGGACGAACCGGGGAGCTGTTTTTT
cdr3_aa: CAWMKGRTGELFF
d_call: .
clone_size: .
v_call: TRBV30
j_call: TRBJ2-2

cdr3_nt: TGTGCCAGCAGGGGGGCTAGCGGGGGCTCAGCATACGAGCAGTACTTC
cdr3_aa: CASRGASGGSAYEQYF
d_call: TRBD2
clone_size: medium-sized
v_call: TRBV6-8
j_call: TRBJ2-7

cdr3_nt: TGTGCCAGCAGTTACGGAGGGCCAGGCCGATCCTACGAGCAGTACTTC
cdr3_aa: CASSYGGPGRSYEQYF
d_call: .
clone_size: medium-sized
v_call: TRBV6-8
j_call: TRBJ2-7

cdr3_nt: TGTGCCAGCACCGCCGGGGGCTTGGAGGGCTACACCTTC
cdr3_aa: CASTAGGLEGYTF
d_call: .
clone_size: few
v_call: TRBV12-5
j_call: TRBJ1-2

cdr3_nt: TGTGCCAGCAGTTACTCGATAGGACAGTTGGTCACAGATACGCAGTATTTT
cdr3_aa: CASSYSIGQLVTDTQYF
d_call: .
clone_size: few
v_call: TRBV6-8
j_call: TRBJ2-3

cdr3_nt: TGTGCCAGTAGTACTCCCGGACTGAAATACGAGCAGTACTTC
cdr3_aa: CASSTPGLKYEQYF
d_call: .
clone_size: large
v_call: TRBV19
j_call: TRBJ2-7

cdr3_nt: TGTGCCAGTACCTTAGGGGGGGCGGTATATACTGAAGCTTTCTTT
cdr3_aa: CASTLGGAVYTEAFF
d_call: .
clone_size: .
v_call: TRBV19
j_call: TRBJ1-1

cdr3_nt: TGTGCCAGCAGCTTATGGACAGGCGGGAACACCATATATTTT
cdr3_aa: CASSLWTGGNTIYF
d_call: TRBD1
clone_size: few
v_call: TRBV11-3
j_call: TRBJ1-3

cdr3_nt: TGTGCCAGCAGTTACTCCGACAGGGGTAATGAAAAACTGTTTTTT
cdr3_aa: CASSYSDRGNEKLFF
d_call: TRBD1
clone_size: few
v_call: TRBV6-8
j_call: TRBJ1-4

cdr3_nt: TGCGCCAGCAGCCACCGGGACAGGGGATCGTTGGGCTACACCTTC
cdr3_aa: CASSHRDRGSLGYTF
d_call: TRBD1
clone_size: .
v_call: TRBV4-1
j_call: TRBJ1-2

cdr3_nt: TGTGCCAGCAGCTTACCTAGCGGGGGACGCACAGATACGCAGTATTTT
cdr3_aa: CASSLPSGGRTDTQYF
d_call: TRBD2
clone_size: many
v_call: TRBV11-3
j_call: TRBJ2-3